Listed below are T cell receptor beta chains from one sample, sequenced in a study of blood T cell repertoires in COVID-19. Here immunoSEQ multiplex PCR was the method, and the copy in TCRdb shows in-frame clones only, minus some. The sample has about 200,000 clones; 85% to 90% are singletons. Sequenced material: PBMCs or T cells enriched from blood (not recorded which). The receptors derive from a woman in her twenties or thirties with acute COVID-19. The CDR3 runs from the conserved cysteine through the conserved F or W. A D gene is named only where the DNA matches it firmly. Where a row states a size, it is once, few, many or the class of an expanded clone; other rows omit it.

V gene	D gene	J gene	clone size	CDR3 DNA	CDR3 protein
TRBV7-8	NA	TRBJ1-6	NA	TGTGCCAGCAGCTTCGGGAGAAATTCACCCCTCCACTTT	CASSFGRNSPLHF
TRBV19	NA	TRBJ1-2	NA	TGTGCCAGCACCGGGACAAATAACTATGGCTACACCTTC	CASTGTNNYGYTF
TRBV4-3	TRBD1	TRBJ1-1	NA	TGCGCCAGCAGCCCCCTGGACAGGGGTTACACTGAAGCTTTCTTT	CASSPLDRGYTEAFF
TRBV24-1	TRBD2	TRBJ2-1	NA	TGTGCCACCAGTGATTACGCGCGGGGGAAGGATGAGCAGTTCTTC	CATSDYARGKDEQFF
TRBV4-1	TRBD1	TRBJ2-7	NA	TGCGCCAGCAGCCAAGGGACAGGTGGGGCCGAGCAGTACTTC	CASSQGTGGAEQYF
TRBV27	TRBD1	TRBJ1-2	few	TGTGCCAGCAGTTTCCGGACAGGGGTTCTCAGTTATGGCTACACCTTC	CASSFRTGVLSYGYTF
TRBV18	TRBD1	TRBJ1-5	NA	TGTGCCAGCTCACCCTCGGACAGGGCCAGCAATCAGCCCCAGCATTTT	CASSPSDRASNQPQHF
TRBV14	NA	TRBJ1-2	NA	TGTGCCAGCAGTTCGGGATATCGCTATGGCTACACCTTC	CASSSGYRYGYTF
TRBV15	TRBD2	TRBJ2-1	NA	TGTGCCACCAGCAGAAGCAGCGGGGGGGCCCATGAGCAGTTCTTC	CATSRSSGGAHEQFF
TRBV18	NA	TRBJ1-1	NA	TGTGCCAGCTCACCAGGCAGGGATCTCACTGAAGCTTTCTTT	CASSPGRDLTEAFF
TRBV6-1	TRBD2	TRBJ2-7	NA	TGTGCCAGCAGTGAATTATCTGGCGGGGGTCCTAACTACGAGCAGTACTTC	CASSELSGGGPNYEQYF
TRBV12-3/TRBV12-4	NA	TRBJ1-1	NA	TGTGCCAGCAGATCAGGGGTGAACACTGAAGCTTTCTTT	CASRSGVNTEAFF
TRBV2	TRBD1	TRBJ2-7	NA	TGTGCCAGCATCGCCGACAGGGGGGTTGGGGAGCAGTACTTC	CASIADRGVGEQYF
TRBV9	TRBD2	TRBJ2-3	NA	TGTGCCAGTTCGGGGCACCGCGGGGGGCTAGATACGCAGTATTTT	CASSGHRGGLDTQYF
TRBV6-5	NA	TRBJ1-1	NA	TGTGCCAGCAGAAGACAGAAGAACACTGAAGCTTTCTTT	CASRRQKNTEAFF
TRBV7-9	NA	TRBJ1-1	NA	TGTGCCAGCAGCTTAGAGGCCCGGGCAGGGGAAGTAGCTTTCTTT	CASSLEARAGEVAFF
TRBV6-5	NA	TRBJ1-1	NA	TGTGCCAGCAGCCGGGGGAAGAACACTGAAGCTTTCTTT	CASSRGKNTEAFF
TRBV4-1	TRBD1	TRBJ2-7	NA	TGCGCCAGCAGCCAAGAGGACAGGGGGAGCTCCTACGAGCAGTACTTC	CASSQEDRGSSYEQYF
TRBV9	TRBD1	TRBJ2-2	NA	TGTGCCAGCAGCGCGCCGGACAGGGGTGACACCGGGGAGCTGTTTTTT	CASSAPDRGDTGELFF
TRBV29-1	NA	TRBJ2-7	NA	TGCAGCGTTGCCCTGACAACAGCCTACGAGCAGTACTTC	CSVALTTAYEQYF
TRBV5-1	TRBD1	TRBJ1-2	few	TGCGCCAGCAGCCCCGGACAGGGGGAATATGGCTACACCTTC	CASSPGQGEYGYTF
TRBV5-1	TRBD1	TRBJ1-6	NA	TGCGCCAGCGCTCCGGGACAGGGAAATTCACCCCTCCACTTT	CASAPGQGNSPLHF
TRBV6-5	TRBD1	TRBJ2-1	NA	TGTGCCAGCAGTCGGACAGGGTACAATGAGCAGTTCTTC	CASSRTGYNEQFF
TRBV28	TRBD1	TRBJ1-1	NA	TGTGCCAGCAGTCACAGGGGAACAGGCCGGAACACTGAAGCTTTCTTT	CASSHRGTGRNTEAFF
TRBV18	NA	TRBJ2-4	NA	TGTGCCAGCTCACCACCGTGGGACACCAAAAACATTCAGTACTTC	CASSPPWDTKNIQYF
TRBV11-2	TRBD1	TRBJ1-2	NA	TGTGCCAGCAGCTCGACAGGGGGCCCTACGTTATATGGCTACACCTTC	CASSSTGGPTLYGYTF
TRBV7-2	TRBD1	TRBJ2-7	NA	TGTGCCAGCAGCTTCGGGACAGGGGGGGACGAGCAGTACTTC	CASSFGTGGDEQYF
TRBV7-2	NA	TRBJ2-5	once	TGTGCCAGCAGCGCCCTAGGGGTACAAGAGACCCAGTACTTC	CASSALGVQETQYF
TRBV24-1	NA	TRBJ2-7	once	TGTGCCATCAGAGGGATGCCTGGACAGACCATTTCCTACGAGCAGTACTTC	CAIRGMPGQTISYEQYF
TRBV25-1	NA	TRBJ2-1	few	TGTGCCAGCAGTGAATTGCCGGTGGGGGCGTCCTACAATGAGCAGTTCTTC	CASSELPVGASYNEQFF
TRBV3-1/TRBV3-2	TRBD1	TRBJ2-1	NA	TGTGCCAGCAGCCTTGAGGGACAGCCCTACAATGAGCAGTTCTTC	CASSLEGQPYNEQFF
TRBV18	NA	TRBJ1-1	NA	TGTGCCAGCTCACCGGAGAGAACGGGGAACACTGAAGCTTTCTTT	CASSPERTGNTEAFF
TRBV9	NA	TRBJ1-2	NA	TGTGCCAGCAGCTTCGGTTTCGGCTACACCTTC	CASSFGFGYTF
TRBV7-9	NA	TRBJ2-2	NA	TGTGCCAGCAGCTTTCGTTCCGGGGAGCTGTTTTTT	CASSFRSGELFF
TRBV24-1	NA	TRBJ2-5	NA	TGTGCCACCAGTGATAGCAAAGTTGGGACCCAGTACTTC	CATSDSKVGTQYF
TRBV28	NA	TRBJ2-7	NA	TGTGCCAGCAGTTTTAGAGGGCACGAGCAGTACTTC	CASSFRGHEQYF
TRBV11-2	NA	TRBJ2-1	NA	TGTGCCAGCAGCTTAGTGGCTAGCGAAGGGGAGCAGTTCTTC	CASSLVASEGEQFF
TRBV7-8	NA	TRBJ1-5	NA	TGTGCCAGCACCAGGGAAGGGGGTGGGCAGCCCCAGCATTTT	CASTREGGGQPQHF
TRBV14	NA	TRBJ1-3	NA	TGTGCCAGCAGCCAAGGTTCCGCCGGAGGCACCATATATTTT	CASSQGSAGGTIYF
TRBV12-3/TRBV12-4	NA	TRBJ2-7	NA	TGTGCCAGCAATCGGGGGGCCCTCTGGGAGCAGTACTTC	CASNRGALWEQYF
TRBV6-6	NA	TRBJ1-1	NA	TGTGCCAGCAGCCCCCTACTACAGGGCAACACTGAAGCTTTCTTT	CASSPLLQGNTEAFF
TRBV4-1	NA	TRBJ1-1	NA	TGCGCCAGCAGCCCAAAACCCGGACAGCGGAACACTGAAGCTTTCTTT	CASSPKPGQRNTEAFF
TRBV24-1	NA	TRBJ1-2	NA	TGTGCCACCAGTGATCCTGGGAGCTTCTATGGCTACACCTTC	CATSDPGSFYGYTF
TRBV5-5	TRBD1	TRBJ2-2	NA	TGTGCCAGCAGTTTTGGACAGGGTGGAACCGGGGAGCTGTTTTTT	CASSFGQGGTGELFF
TRBV9	TRBD1	TRBJ2-7	NA	TGTGCCAGCAGCGTAGGGGGACAGGCAATTCCCTACGAGCAGTACTTC	CASSVGGQAIPYEQYF
TRBV5-1	TRBD1	TRBJ2-7	NA	TGCGCCAGCAGCTTGACAGGGGCCTCCTCGGCGCAGTACTTC	CASSLTGASSAQYF
TRBV5-1	TRBD1	TRBJ1-1	NA	TGCGCCAGCAGCTTGGGACAGGGAGAAACTGAAGCTTTCTTT	CASSLGQGETEAFF
TRBV28	NA	TRBJ1-6	NA	TGTGCCAGCAGCCCATTACCTGAAGAGCCTTATTCACCCCTCCACTTT	CASSPLPEEPYSPLHF
TRBV19	NA	TRBJ2-7	NA	TGTGCCAGTAGTCACGGGGAGAGGGAGCAGTACTTC	CASSHGEREQYF
TRBV20-1	TRBD1	TRBJ2-4	NA	TGCAGTGCTAGTAAGACAGGGTGGGGTGTAGACAAAAACATTCAGTACTTC	CSASKTGWGVDKNIQYF
TRBV18	NA	TRBJ1-1	NA	TGTGCCAGCTCACCATCACCATCCGGCACTGAAGCTTTCTTT	CASSPSPSGTEAFF
TRBV19	TRBD2	TRBJ2-2	NA	TGTGCCACCACTCTAGCGGGGGGGCCGGGCACCGGGGAGCTGTTTTTT	CATTLAGGPGTGELFF
TRBV9	NA	TRBJ1-3	NA	TGTGCCAGCCGAGGGATCGGGGAGGGTGGAAACACCATATATTTT	CASRGIGEGGNTIYF
TRBV11-2	TRBD1	TRBJ1-5	NA	TGTGCCAGCAGTATGACAGGGGATAGCAATCAGCCCCAGCATTTT	CASSMTGDSNQPQHF
TRBV5-1	NA	TRBJ1-1	NA	TGCGCCAGCAGCACGGGACAAAACACTGAAGCTTTCTTT	CASSTGQNTEAFF